The clone carrying this T cell receptor beta chain was counted a single time. Its antigen is currently unknown. Unexposed donor CD4+ T cells date from 2011-2018, before the COVID-19 pandemic. The cells were cultured for over eight days before CD4+ T cells were isolated. The data stem from a study of CD4 T cells in relation to SARS-CoV-2 and coronaviruses. Looking at the study overall: TCR beta CDR3s were sequenced after 10-day antigen culture of PBMCs. Shared crossreactive spike epitopes were mapped to their HLA restriction.

The V gene's germline CDR1 is MDHEN and CDR2 SYDVKM. The CDR3 runs 19 residues. V was clipped by 2 bases and J by 3 bases, with 23 bases between them. Sequenced by immunoSEQ multiplex PCR; TCRdb stores in-frame clones only, minus some. Of 25,000 to 35,000 clones listed, about three quarters were seen once; the top ten hold under 15%. The chain joins TRBV28 to TRBJ2-1; the D gene is possibly TRBD1 (5 bases). Sequencing was done on a sample of CD4+ T cells from PBMCs, cultured in vitro. The TCR originated in a human donor in good health. This chain's CDR3 is CASSLGHLGARAYYNEQFF. As DNA, the CDR3 is TGTGCCAGCAGTTTAGGACACCTGGGTGCCCGGGCCTACTACAATGAGCAGTTCTTC.